This T cell receptor (beta chain) was captured in a study of CD8+CD57+ T cells in acquired aplastic anemia. Genomic DNA served as template for TCR beta VDJ and CDR3 profiling. TCRdb re-called the reads with MiXCR, one entry per CDR3 protein. Of just over 150,000 distinct CDR3 sequences listed, roughly 50% were seen once; the top ten hold about 30%. Study-wide points: Any difference that existed in CD8+ Simpson's diversity between patients and controls was not significant. Researchers report that some 31 CD8+ CDR3 sequences appeared in both patients and controls.

All sequencing subjects had displayed CD8+CD57+ cell expansion on flow cytometry. The diagnosis in all patients was severe acquired aplastic anemia. Therapy had not been given to patients before blood sampling. This clonotype was observed many times. Its antigen remains unidentified. The receptor's source is a human donor with aplastic anemia. Sequences were obtained from sorted CD4+, CD8+, or CD8+CD57+ T cells (not recorded which) from PBMCs.

The CDR3 loop is CASSPTLAEQFF. In DNA, the CDR3 is TGTGCCAGCAGTCCAACACTAGCGGAGCAGTTCTTC. This sequence joins TRBV12-3 or TRBV12-4 and TRBJ2-1; the match to TRBD2 covers 7 bases. The junction had 5 bases not matched to a gene; V was cut back by 5 bases and J by 10 bases. The CDR3 covers 12 residues.